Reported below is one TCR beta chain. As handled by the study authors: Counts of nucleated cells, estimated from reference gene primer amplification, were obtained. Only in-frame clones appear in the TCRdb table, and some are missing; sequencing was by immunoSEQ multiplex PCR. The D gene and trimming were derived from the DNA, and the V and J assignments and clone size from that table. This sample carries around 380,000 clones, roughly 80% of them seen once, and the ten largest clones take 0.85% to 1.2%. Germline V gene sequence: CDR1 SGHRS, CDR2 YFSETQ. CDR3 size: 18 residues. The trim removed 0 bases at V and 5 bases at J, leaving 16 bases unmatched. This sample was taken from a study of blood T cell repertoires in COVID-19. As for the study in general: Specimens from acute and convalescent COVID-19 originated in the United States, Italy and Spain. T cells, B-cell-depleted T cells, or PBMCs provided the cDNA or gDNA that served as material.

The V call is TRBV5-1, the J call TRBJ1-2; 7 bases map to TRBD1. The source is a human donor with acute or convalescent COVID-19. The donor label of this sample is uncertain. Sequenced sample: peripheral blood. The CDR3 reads CASSLAIASGQVFYGYTF. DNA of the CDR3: TGCGCCAGCAGCTTGGCCATCGCCTCTGGACAGGTCTTTTATGGCTACACCTTC.